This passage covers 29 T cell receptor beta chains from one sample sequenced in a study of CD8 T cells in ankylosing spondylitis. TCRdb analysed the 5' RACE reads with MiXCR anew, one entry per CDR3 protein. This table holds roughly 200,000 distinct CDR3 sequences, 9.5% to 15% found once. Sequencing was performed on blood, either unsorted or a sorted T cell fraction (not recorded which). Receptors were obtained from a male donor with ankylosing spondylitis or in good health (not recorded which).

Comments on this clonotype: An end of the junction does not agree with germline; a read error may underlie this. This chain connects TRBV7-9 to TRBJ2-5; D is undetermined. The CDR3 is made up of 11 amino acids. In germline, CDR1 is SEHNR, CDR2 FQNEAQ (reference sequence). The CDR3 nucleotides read TGTGCCAGCAGCGGCAAGGTGGGCCCCGACTTC. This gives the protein CASSGKVGPDF.

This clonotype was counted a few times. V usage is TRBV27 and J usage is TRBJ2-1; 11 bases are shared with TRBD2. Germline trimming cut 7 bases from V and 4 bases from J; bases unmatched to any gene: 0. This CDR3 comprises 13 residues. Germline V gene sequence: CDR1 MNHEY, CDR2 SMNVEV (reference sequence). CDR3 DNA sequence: TGTGCCAGCACTAGCGGGAGGTACAATGAGCAGTTCTTC. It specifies CASTSGRYNEQFF.

The CDR3 bases are TGCAGCGTTGGCGGGAGCAGGAGTACCGGGGAGCTGTTTTTT. Translating gives CSVGGSRSTGELFF. V gene TRBV29-1 combines with J gene TRBJ2-2; the match to TRBD2 covers 7 bases. This CDR3 comprises 14 residues. Germline V gene sequence: CDR1 SQVTM, CDR2 ANQGSEA. Losses at the gene ends were 4 bases for V and 5 bases for J; bases not matched to a gene: 7.

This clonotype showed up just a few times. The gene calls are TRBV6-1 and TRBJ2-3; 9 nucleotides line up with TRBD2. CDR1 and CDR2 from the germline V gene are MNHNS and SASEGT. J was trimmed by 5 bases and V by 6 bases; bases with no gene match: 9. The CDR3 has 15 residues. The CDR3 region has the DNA TGTGCCAGCAGGTCCGGGACTAGCTTCGGAGATACGCAGTATTTT. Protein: CASRSGTSFGDTQYF.

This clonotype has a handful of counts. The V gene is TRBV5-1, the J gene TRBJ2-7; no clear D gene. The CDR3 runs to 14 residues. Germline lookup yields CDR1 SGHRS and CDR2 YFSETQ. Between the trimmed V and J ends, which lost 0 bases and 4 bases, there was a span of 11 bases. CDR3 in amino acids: CASSLEGNGYEQYF. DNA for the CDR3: TGCGCCAGCAGCTTGGAAGGGAACGGATACGAGCAGTACTTC. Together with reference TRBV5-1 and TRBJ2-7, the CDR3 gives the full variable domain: KAGVTQTPRYLIKTRGQQVTLSCSPISGHRSVSWYQQTPGQGLQFLFEYFSETQRNKGNFPGRFSGRQFSNSRSEMNVSTLELGDSALYLCASSLEGNGYEQYFGPGTRLTVT.

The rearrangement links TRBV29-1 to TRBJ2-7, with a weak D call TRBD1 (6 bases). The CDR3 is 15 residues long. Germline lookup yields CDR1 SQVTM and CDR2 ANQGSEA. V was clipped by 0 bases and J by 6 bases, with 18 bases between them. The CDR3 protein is CSVEDSTSTGGEQYF. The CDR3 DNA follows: TGCAGCGTTGAAGATTCCACCTCGACAGGCGGCGAGCAGTACTTC.

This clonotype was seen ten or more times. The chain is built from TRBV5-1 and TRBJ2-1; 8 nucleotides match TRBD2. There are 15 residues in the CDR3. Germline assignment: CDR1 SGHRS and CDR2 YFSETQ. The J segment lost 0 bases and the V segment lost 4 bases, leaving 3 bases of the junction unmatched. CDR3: CASSGSGSSYNEQFF. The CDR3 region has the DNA TGCGCCAGCAGCGGCAGCGGGAGCTCCTACAATGAGCAGTTCTTC.

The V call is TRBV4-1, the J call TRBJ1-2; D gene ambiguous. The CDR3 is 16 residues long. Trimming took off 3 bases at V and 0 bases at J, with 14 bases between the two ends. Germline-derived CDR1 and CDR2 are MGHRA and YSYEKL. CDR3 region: CASSQYEEGPNYGYTF. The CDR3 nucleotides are TGCGCCAGCAGCCAGTATGAGGAGGGCCCTAACTATGGCTACACCTTC.

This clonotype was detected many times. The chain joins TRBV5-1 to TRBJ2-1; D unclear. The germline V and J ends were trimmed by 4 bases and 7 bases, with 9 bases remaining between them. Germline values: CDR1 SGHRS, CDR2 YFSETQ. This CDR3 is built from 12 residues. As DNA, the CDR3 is TGCGCCAGCAGCCACTTAATAAATGAGCAGTTCTTC. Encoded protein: CASSHLINEQFF.

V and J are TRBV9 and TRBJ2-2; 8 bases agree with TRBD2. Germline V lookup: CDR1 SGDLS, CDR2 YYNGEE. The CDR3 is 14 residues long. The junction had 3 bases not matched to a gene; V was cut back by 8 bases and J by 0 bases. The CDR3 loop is CARHSGANTGELFF. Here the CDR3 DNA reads TGTGCCAGACATAGCGGGGCGAACACCGGGGAGCTGTTTTTT. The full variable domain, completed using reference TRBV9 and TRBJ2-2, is DSGVTQTPKHLITATGQRVTLRCSPRSGDLSVYWYQQSLDQGLQFLIQYYNGEERAKGNILERFSAQQFPDLHSELNLSSLELGDSALYFCARHSGANTGELFFGEGSRLTVL.

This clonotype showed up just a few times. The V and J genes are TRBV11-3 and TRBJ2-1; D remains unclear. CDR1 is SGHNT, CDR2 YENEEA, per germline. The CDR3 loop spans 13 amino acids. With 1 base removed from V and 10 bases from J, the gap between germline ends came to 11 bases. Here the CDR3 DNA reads TGTGCCAGCAGCTTAGTAGTGGGCACCGAGCAGTTCTTC. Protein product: CASSLVVGTEQFF.

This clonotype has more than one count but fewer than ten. The CDR3: CSVLTGGGYTF. DNA of the CDR3: TGCAGCGTCCTAACAGGTGGCGGCTACACCTTC. The chain is built from TRBV29-1 and TRBJ1-2, with D possibly TRBD1 on 5 matching bases. Trimming cost V 6 bases and J 8 bases, with 13 bases left between them. The CDR3 has 11 amino acids. Looked up from germline, CDR1 is SQVTM and CDR2 is ANQGSEA. Supplemented by reference TRBV29-1 and TRBJ1-2, the full variable domain reads SAVISQKPSRDICQRGTSLTIQCQVDSQVTMMFWYRQQPGQSLTLIATANQGSEATYESGFVIDKFPISRPNLTFSTLTVSNMSPEDSSIYLCSVLTGGGYTFGSGTRLTVV.

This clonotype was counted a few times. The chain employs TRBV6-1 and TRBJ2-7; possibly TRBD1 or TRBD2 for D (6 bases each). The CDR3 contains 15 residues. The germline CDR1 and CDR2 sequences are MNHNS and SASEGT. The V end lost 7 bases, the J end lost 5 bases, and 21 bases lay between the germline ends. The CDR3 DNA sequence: TGTGCCAGCAACCTGGGGGGCCTCTCCCGGGACGAGCAGTACTTC. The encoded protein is CASNLGGLSRDEQYF.

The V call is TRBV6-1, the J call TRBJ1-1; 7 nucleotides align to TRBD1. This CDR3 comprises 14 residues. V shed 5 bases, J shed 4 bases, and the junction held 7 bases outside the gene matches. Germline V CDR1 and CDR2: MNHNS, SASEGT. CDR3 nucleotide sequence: TGTGCCAGCAGTAGCGGGACAGCCTTCACTGAAGCTTTCTTT. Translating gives CASSSGTAFTEAFF.

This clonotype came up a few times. CDR3 sequence reads: CASSRPPDPQYF. DNA of the CDR3: TGTGCCAGCAGCCGGCCCCCCGATCCGCAGTATTTT. The V and J genes are TRBV27 and TRBJ2-3; D is unresolved. The CDR3 consists of 12 residues. Trimming left V 6 bases short and J 10 bases short, with 14 bases between. The V gene's germline CDR1 is MNHEY and CDR2 SMNVEV (reference sequence).

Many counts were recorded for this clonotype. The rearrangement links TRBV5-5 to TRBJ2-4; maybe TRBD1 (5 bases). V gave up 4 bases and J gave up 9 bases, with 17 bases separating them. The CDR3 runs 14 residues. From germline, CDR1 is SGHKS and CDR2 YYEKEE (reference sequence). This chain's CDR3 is CASSPSRTTFIQYF. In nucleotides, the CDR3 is TGTGCCAGCAGCCCGAGTAGGACAACCTTCATTCAGTACTTC.

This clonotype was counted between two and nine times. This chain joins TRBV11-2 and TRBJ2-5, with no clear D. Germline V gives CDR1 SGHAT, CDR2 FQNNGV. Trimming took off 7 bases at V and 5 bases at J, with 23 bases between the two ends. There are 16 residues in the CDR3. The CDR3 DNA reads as TGTGCCAGCAAGCTTGGGGATATAGGGCCCAGGGAGACCCAGTACTTC. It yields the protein CASKLGDIGPRETQYF.

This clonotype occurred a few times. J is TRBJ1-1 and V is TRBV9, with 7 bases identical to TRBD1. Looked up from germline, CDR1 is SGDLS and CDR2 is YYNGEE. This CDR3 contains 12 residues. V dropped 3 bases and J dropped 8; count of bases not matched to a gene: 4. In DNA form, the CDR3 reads TGTGCCAGCAGCGGGACAGGCGAGGAAGCTTTCTTT. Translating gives CASSGTGEEAFF.

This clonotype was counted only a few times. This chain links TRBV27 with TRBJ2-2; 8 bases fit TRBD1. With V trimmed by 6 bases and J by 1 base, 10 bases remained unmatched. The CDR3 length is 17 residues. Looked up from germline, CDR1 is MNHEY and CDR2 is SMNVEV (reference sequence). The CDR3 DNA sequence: TGTGCCAGCAGAACCCTAACCGGGACAGGGAACACCGGGGAGCTGTTTTTT. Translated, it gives CASRTLTGTGNTGELFF.

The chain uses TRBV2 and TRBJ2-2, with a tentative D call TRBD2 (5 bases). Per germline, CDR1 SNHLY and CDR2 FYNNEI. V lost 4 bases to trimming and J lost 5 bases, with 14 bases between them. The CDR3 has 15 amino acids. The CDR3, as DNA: TGTGCCAGCAGTGGCCCACAAACGGGAACCGGGGAGCTGTTTTTT. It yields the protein CASSGPQTGTGELFF. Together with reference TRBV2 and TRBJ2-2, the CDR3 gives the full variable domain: EPEVTQTPSHQVTQMGQEVILRCVPISNHLYFYWYRQILGQKVEFLVSFYNNEISEKSEIFDDQFSVERPDGSNFTLKIRSTKLEDSAMYFCASSGPQTGTGELFFGEGSRLTVL.

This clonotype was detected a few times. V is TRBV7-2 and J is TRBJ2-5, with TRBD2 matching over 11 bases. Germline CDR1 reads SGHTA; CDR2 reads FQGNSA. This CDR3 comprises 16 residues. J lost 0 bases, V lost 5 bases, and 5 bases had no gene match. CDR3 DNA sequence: TGTGCCAGCAGCCTGACTAGCGGGGAGTACCAAGAGACCCAGTACTTC. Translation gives CASSLTSGEYQETQYF.

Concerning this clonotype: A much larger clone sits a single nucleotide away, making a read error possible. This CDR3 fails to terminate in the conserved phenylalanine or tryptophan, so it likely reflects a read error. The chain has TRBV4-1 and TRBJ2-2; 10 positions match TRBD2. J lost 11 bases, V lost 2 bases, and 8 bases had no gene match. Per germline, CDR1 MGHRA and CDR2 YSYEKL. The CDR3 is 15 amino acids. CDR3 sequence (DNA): TGCGCCAGCAGCCAAATAGCTAGCGGGGGCCTTGAGCTGTTTCTT. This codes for CASSQIASGGLELFL.

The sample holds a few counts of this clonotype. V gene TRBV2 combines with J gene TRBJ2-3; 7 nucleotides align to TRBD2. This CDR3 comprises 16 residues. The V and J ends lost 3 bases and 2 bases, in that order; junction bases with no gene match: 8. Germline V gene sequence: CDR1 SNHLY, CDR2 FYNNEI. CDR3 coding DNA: TGTGCCAGCAGTGACCCAGGCGGGGACTACACAGATACGCAGTATTTT. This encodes CASSDPGGDYTDTQYF.

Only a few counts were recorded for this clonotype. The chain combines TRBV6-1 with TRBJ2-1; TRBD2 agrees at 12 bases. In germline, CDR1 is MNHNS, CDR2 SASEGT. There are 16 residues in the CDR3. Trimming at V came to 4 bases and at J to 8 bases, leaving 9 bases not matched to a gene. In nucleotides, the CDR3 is TGTGCCAGCAGTGCCCGACTAGCGGGAGTTCTAGATGAGCAGTTCTTC. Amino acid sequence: CASSARLAGVLDEQFF.

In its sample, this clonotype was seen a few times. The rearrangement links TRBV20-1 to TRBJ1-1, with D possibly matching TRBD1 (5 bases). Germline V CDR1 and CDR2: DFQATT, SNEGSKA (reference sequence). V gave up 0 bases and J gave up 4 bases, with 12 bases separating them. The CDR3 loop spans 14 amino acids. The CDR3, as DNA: TGCAGTGCTAGAGATGCTGGGGCACTCACTGAAGCTTTCTTT. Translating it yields CSARDAGALTEAFF.

This CDR3 reads CASSEGLAGGVSYNEQFF. In DNA form, the CDR3 reads TGTGCCAGCAGCGAGGGACTAGCGGGGGGGGTCTCCTACAATGAGCAGTTCTTC. The chain carries TRBV3-1 and TRBJ2-1, with 16 nucleotides matching TRBD2. The CDR3 runs to 18 residues. Germline CDR1 is LGHDT and CDR2 is YNNKEL (reference sequence). V was pared by 5 bases and J by 0 bases, with 4 bases of the junction left unmatched.

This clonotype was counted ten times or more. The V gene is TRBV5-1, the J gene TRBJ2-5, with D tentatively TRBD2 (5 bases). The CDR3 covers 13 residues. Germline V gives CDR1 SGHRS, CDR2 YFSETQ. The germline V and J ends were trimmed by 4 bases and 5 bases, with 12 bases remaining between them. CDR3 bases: TGCGCCAGCAGCCTACTACTAGGGGAGACCCAGTACTTC. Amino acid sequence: CASSLLLGETQYF.

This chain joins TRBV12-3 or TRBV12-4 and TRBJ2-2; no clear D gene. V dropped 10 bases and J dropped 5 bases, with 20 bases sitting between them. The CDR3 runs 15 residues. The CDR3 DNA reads TGTGCCATATCCCCCGGAGCAGACGTAACCGGGGAGCTGTTTTTT. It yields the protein CAISPGADVTGELFF.

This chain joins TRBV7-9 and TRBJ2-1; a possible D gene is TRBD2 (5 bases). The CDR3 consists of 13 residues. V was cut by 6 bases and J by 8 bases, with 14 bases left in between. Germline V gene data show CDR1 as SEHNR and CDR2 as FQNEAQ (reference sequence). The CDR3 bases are TGTGCCAGCAGTCCCCCCGAGGGCGATGAGCAGTTCTTC. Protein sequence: CASSPPEGDEQFF.